The next 13 T cell receptor beta chains were all read from a single sample in a study of blood T cells in healthy people across ages. A sample-barcoded 5' primer and a J-beta primer mix were used in a second PCR of roughly 6 to 11 cycles. TCRdb fed the 5' RACE reads into MiXCR, producing one record per CDR3 protein. This table has around 500,000 distinct CDR3 sequences, roughly 48% appearing once. The specimen sequenced was blood. These receptors all stem from a man older than 75 in good health.

The CDR3 loop reads CAISAAQGLNEKLFF. CDR3 DNA: TGTGCCATCAGTGCGGCACAGGGCCTAAATGAAAAACTGTTTTTT. This rearrangement joins TRBV10-3 to TRBJ1-4; possibly TRBD1 for D (6 bases). Trimming stripped 4 bases from V and 5 bases from J, with 14 bases between. Germline-derived CDR1 and CDR2 are ENHRY and SYGVKD. The CDR3 contains 15 residues.

There are many counts of this clonotype. The chain has TRBV7-9 and TRBJ1-1, with D unclear. Trimming removed 5 bases at V and 3 bases at J, with 13 bases between. CDR3 length: 14 residues. Germline values: CDR1 SEHNR, CDR2 FQNEAQ (reference sequence). CDR3: CASSPPGRYTEAFF. The CDR3 bases are TGTGCCAGCAGCCCCCCCGGCCGGTACACTGAAGCTTTCTTT.

A remark on this clonotype: One end of the junction is discordant with germline, which a read error may explain. The J gene is TRBJ2-5, the V gene TRBV7-9; D gene ambiguous. CDR1 and CDR2 from the germline V gene are SEHNR and FQNEAQ (reference sequence). The CDR3 totals 11 residues. The CDR3 sequence is CASSRQEAQYF. CDR3 in DNA: TGTGCCAGCAGCAGACAAGAGGCCCAGTACTTC.

This clonotype was observed a handful of times. This CDR3 reads CASSQVSEQFF. In DNA form, the CDR3 reads TGTGCCAGCAGTCAAGTGAGTGAGCAGTTCTTC. The chain employs TRBV7-9 and TRBJ2-1; no firm D call. CDR1 SEHNR and CDR2 FQNEAQ come from the germline V gene (reference sequence). V was trimmed by 6 bases and J by 9 bases, leaving 9 bases between them. The CDR3 is made up of 11 amino acids.

This clonotype was seen ten or more times. The CDR3 region is CSAIREGRAYEQYF. For the CDR3, the DNA is TGCAGTGCTATTCGAGAGGGGAGGGCCTACGAGCAGTACTTC. V usage is TRBV20-1 and J usage is TRBJ2-7; 7 nucleotides line up with TRBD2. CDR3 length equals 14 residues. Losses at the gene ends were 4 bases for V and 2 bases for J; bases not matched to a gene: 8. The V gene's germline CDR1 is DFQATT and CDR2 SNEGSKA (reference sequence).

This clonotype came up many times. This chain joins TRBV6-5 and TRBJ2-5, with 9 bases identical to TRBD2. The CDR3 runs to 15 residues. Germline-derived CDR1 and CDR2 are MNHEY and SVGAGI. V was pared by 6 bases and J by 5 bases, with 10 bases of the junction left unmatched. The CDR3 nucleotides are TGTGCCAGCAGCCGGCCAGCGGGAGGCCTGGAGACCCAGTACTTC. Translating it yields CASSRPAGGLETQYF.

The chain uses TRBV7-9 and TRBJ2-1; D gene unclear. Germline V CDR1 and CDR2: SEHNR, FQNEAQ (reference sequence). V was pared by 4 bases and J by 6 bases, with 13 bases between. The CDR3 has 14 residues. CDR3: CASSSASDPNEQFF. CDR3 DNA sequence: TGTGCCAGCAGCTCAGCGAGCGACCCCAATGAGCAGTTCTTC.

This rearrangement joins TRBV20-1 to TRBJ2-5, with 10 bases that match TRBD2. The length of the CDR3 is 15 residues. J lost 4 bases, V lost 6 bases, and 11 bases had no gene match. The germline V gene encodes CDR1 DFQATT and CDR2 SNEGSKA (reference sequence). The CDR3, as DNA: TGCAGTGCAACCGGGAGCGGGGGGGCAGGAGAGACCCAGTACTTC. Translating it yields CSATGSGGAGETQYF.

The chain is built from TRBV18 and TRBJ1-1; D is unresolved. Between the trimmed V and J ends, which lost 3 bases and 0 bases, there was a span of 8 bases. The CDR3 has 14 residues. Germline assignment: CDR1 KGHSH and CDR2 LQKENI. CDR3 coding DNA: TGTGCCAGCTCACCGACAAAAATGAACACTGAAGCTTTCTTT. It is translated as CASSPTKMNTEAFF. Full variable domain (remainder filled in from reference TRBV18 and TRBJ1-1): NAGVMQNPRHLVRRRGQEARLRCSPMKGHSHVYWYRQLPEEGLKFMVYLQKENIIDESGMPKERFSAEFPKEGPSILRIQQVVRGDSAAYFCASSPTKMNTEAFFGQGTRLTVV.

For this clonotype: One junction end does not reproduce the germline sequence, and a read error may be involved. The chain couples TRBV3-1 to TRBJ2-1; 9 positions match TRBD2. In germline, CDR1 is LGHDT, CDR2 YNNKEL (reference sequence). CDR3 size: 15 residues. The CDR3 DNA follows: TGCGCCAGCAGCCAAGGTAGCGGGGGATACAATGAGCAGTTCTTC. This encodes CASSQGSGGYNEQFF.

This clonotype has more than one count but fewer than ten. The rearrangement joins TRBV11-3 to TRBJ2-6, with D unresolved. Between the trimmed V and J ends, which lost 5 bases and 9 bases, there was a span of 20 bases. The CDR3 spans 16 residues. Germline V gene sequence: CDR1 SGHNT, CDR2 YENEEA. CDR3 sequence: CASSPTVGGPNNVLTF. As DNA, the CDR3 is TGTGCCAGCAGCCCCACCGTGGGCGGACCCAACAACGTCCTGACTTTC.

This chain connects TRBV7-9 to TRBJ1-6, with D possibly being TRBD1 (5 bases). Germline V gene data show CDR1 as SEHNR and CDR2 as FQNEAQ (reference sequence). V lost 3 bases and J lost 10, with 22 bases in between. The CDR3 consists of 17 residues. The CDR3: CASSLGLSAGQGSPLHF. The CDR3 nucleotides read TGTGCCAGCAGCTTGGGCCTGTCGGCAGGGCAAGGATCACCCCTCCACTTT. The full variable domain, rest sourced from reference TRBV7-9 and TRBJ1-6, is DTGVSQNPRHKITKRGQNVTFRCDPISEHNRLYWYRQTLGQGPEFLTYFQNEAQLEKSRLLSDRFSAERPKGSFSTLEIQRTEQGDSAMYLCASSLGLSAGQGSPLHFGNGTRLTVT.

The V gene is TRBV12-3 or TRBV12-4, the J gene TRBJ1-1; 7 bases are shared with TRBD1. J gave up 3 bases and V 2 bases, and 3 bases lay outside the gene matches. The CDR3 spans 14 residues. The CDR3 loop reads CASSLKGGDTEAFF. The CDR3, as DNA: TGTGCCAGCAGTTTAAAAGGGGGCGACACTGAAGCTTTCTTT.